The present T cell receptor (beta chain) was sequenced within a study of identical twins. This clonotype was seen ten or more times. Its antigen remains unknown. The CDR3 is made up of 11 amino acids. V lost 1 base, J lost 11 bases, and 11 bases lay in between. Germline-derived CDR1 and CDR2 are SQVTM and ANQGSEA. TCRdb called the 5' RACE reads again in MiXCR, with one record for every CDR3 protein. The data hold fewer than 250,000 distinct CDR3 sequences, with around a tenth observed a single time. Study observations and caveats: Memory repertoires showed no such pattern, whereas abundant cord blood beta clonotypes carried fewer insertions.

The sequence was collected from a woman under 30 in good health. The chain joins TRBV29-1 to TRBJ1-1, with D perhaps TRBD1 (5 bases). Sequences were obtained from memory (CD45RO+) T cells sorted from blood. The CDR3 spells CSVEAGGRAFF. For the CDR3, the DNA is TGCAGCGTTGAAGCGGGGGGGAGGGCTTTCTTT. Together with reference TRBV29-1 and TRBJ1-1, the CDR3 gives the full variable domain: SAVISQKPSRDICQRGTSLTIQCQVDSQVTMMFWYRQQPGQSLTLIATANQGSEATYESGFVIDKFPISRPNLTFSTLTVSNMSPEDSSIYLCSVEAGGRAFFGQGTRLTVV.